This T cell receptor (beta chain) derives from a study of OX40 agonist ivuxolimab in advanced cancers. Across the whole study: Partial responses were recorded for three patients, including one with hepatocellular carcinoma and two with cutaneous melanoma. Findings and limits, study-wide: Expanded clones were, on average, more numerous among CD8+ T cells than CD4+. At 0.1 to 3.0 mg/kg, CD4+ and CD8+ blood T cells expanded clonally by week 6.

At least ten counts were recorded for this clone. The antigen remains unidentified. Deletions cut 0 bases from V and 5 bases from J, with 26 bases between. CDR1 and CDR2 from the germline V gene are LGHNT and FRNRAP. The CDR3 is 20 residues long. Assay used: immunoSEQ multiplex PCR; TCRdb lists only in-frame clones, some missing. The repertoire has over 35,000 clones, around two thirds of them found once; the top ten carry about 18%. The TCR was taken from an adult with an advanced solid tumor such as melanoma, head and neck, liver or kidney cancer. The sample in question was CD4+ or CD8+ T cells sorted from blood, obtained in a trial of the OX40 agonist ivuxolimab. V gene TRBV12-5 combines with J gene TRBJ2-1; tentatively, D is TRBD1 (6 bases). CDR3 in amino acids: CASGLVSLAGTLMEHNEQFF. CDR3 bases: TGTGCTAGTGGTTTGGTCAGTCTCGCCGGGACACTTATGGAGCACAATGAGCAGTTCTTC.